This TCR beta chain was observed in a study of shared clonotypes between healthy human individuals (TCRdb year 2020). With respect to the entire study: The cohort comprised two women and a few men aged 18 to 49 years. For each donor, CD4 naive and CD4 memory were each run on three plates, CD8 naive on two plates, and CD8 memory on one plate. Different laboratories and diverse techniques were used to prepare libraries and sequence TCR repertoires, to increase sequencing depth and limit assay-specific biases. Between about 0.8 and 9 billion PBMCs per donor were obtained by leukapheresis. Blood TCR repertoires of five healthy adults were deeply sequenced to estimate repertoire size and the extent of clonotype sharing between individuals. Paper-wide results and their limitations: When four donors were compared, the shared fraction of clonotypes was about 5% for naive CD4, about 4% for naive CD8, roughly 2.3% for memory CD4, and 0.4% for memory CD8. Based on pairwise subsampling, the degree of clonotype sharing among donors was expected to be affected by sequencing depth. Naive subsets generally had larger estimated clonotype richness than memory subsets. Only blood was sampled, and tissue TCR repertoires likely differ from those in blood. Rarefaction of sorted-subset datasets indicated incomplete sequencing despite the large sequencing depth. Higher generation probabilities were observed for clonotypes shared by all four sorted-subset donors than for non-shared clonotypes. The small number of donors limited the genetic and exposure-history diversity represented.

Using the deep immunoSEQ assay, multiplex PCR amplified TCR CDR3 regions from genomic DNA. Extracted genomic DNA from each cell subset was spread evenly across all wells of several immunoSEQ 96-well plates, with each plate serving as a replicate. For sorted subsets, each replicate PCR was loaded with around 220 ng genomic DNA, equivalent to roughly 30,000 T cell genomes. Purified libraries were quantified with a Qubit 3.0 fluorometer, sized on a Bioanalyzer 2100, and re-quantified with the KAPA Library Quantification kit. Each immunoSEQ 96-well plate was sequenced on its own single-read 150-cycle Illumina NextSeq 550 flow cell. On the study's bioinformatics: The immunoSEQ output contained only junctional sequences without quality scores, so filtering could not match that applied to full-length reads. To assign V/J genes and CDR3, sequences were annotated using PyIR, a Python wrapper for IgBLAST v1.9, with IMGT germline references. Any read was removed if the V/J assignment was weak (E-value above 1e-6), the CDR3 was missing, or the read contained stop codons, out-of-frame junctions, or ambiguous translated residues. V3J clonotypes were defined by identical inferred V gene, J gene, and CDR3 amino acid sequence. To compute the percentage overlap between repertoires, the number of shared unique clonotypes was divided by the size of the smaller repertoire. Repertoire richness was assessed with RTK rarefaction, the Chao1 estimator, and Recon v2.1 estimates of unobserved clonotypes. Generation probabilities for all TCRbeta clonotypes obtained by the gDNA method from a handful of donors were computed using OLGA. In its TCRdb copy, this immuneACCESS table keeps in-frame sequences only and misses some clones. Where compared with another copy, unresolved V genes explain less than half of these, and the others have no known cause. That table furnishes V, J and clone size, whereas the DNA furnished D and trimming. The sample table shows about 1,900,000 clones, and about 95% are seen once. In total, the top ten clones hold more than 0.9% of the sample.

For the CD8 naive samples, CD45RO-negative cells were positively selected for CCR7, yielding a CD45RA+CCR7+ population from which TemRA cells were excluded. The donors were healthy, HIV-negative adults with no recently reported acute infections or vaccinations. Only Caucasian adults living in Nashville, Tennessee, USA were represented among the donors. After blood collection by leukapheresis, PBMCs were isolated using Ficoll-Histopaque density gradient centrifugation and then cryopreserved in the vapor phase of liquid nitrogen. Analytical flow cytometry was used to check the purity and quantity of each magnetically sorted T cell population. From each sorted fraction, genomic DNA was isolated and quantified by UV absorbance on a Nanodrop 2000c. Only one count was recorded for this clone. Its binding antigen is unknown. No clone much larger than this one lies a single base away; base qualities are absent.

Taken from cysteine to phenylalanine, the CDR3 has 12 residues. Only CDR3 DNA remains: 36 bases, in frame from the first base. Between the V and J ends, shortened by 6 bases and 8 bases respectively, the junction contains 11 bases. CDR1 and CDR2 (MDHEN, SYDVKM) derive from the germline V gene. The receptor's source is a man between 18 and 29 years old in good health. This receptor chain uses TRBV28 and TRBJ2-1; too little of a D gene remains to name it. The sequenced sample was naive CD8+ T cells sorted from blood. The sample's cell subset or site, from its label and the paper: CD45RA+CCR7+. The sequenced DNA is TGTGCCAGCAGGAAGGCACGGGATGAGCAGTTCTTC. Translated, this is CASRKARDEQFF.